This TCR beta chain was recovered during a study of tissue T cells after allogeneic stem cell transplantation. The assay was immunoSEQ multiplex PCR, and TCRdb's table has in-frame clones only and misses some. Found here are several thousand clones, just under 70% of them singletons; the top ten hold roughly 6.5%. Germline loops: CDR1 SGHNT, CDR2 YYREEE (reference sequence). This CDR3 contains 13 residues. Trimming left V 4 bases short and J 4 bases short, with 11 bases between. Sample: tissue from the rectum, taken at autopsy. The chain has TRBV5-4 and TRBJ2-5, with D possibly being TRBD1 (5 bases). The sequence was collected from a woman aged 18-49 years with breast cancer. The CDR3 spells CASSIDSIETQYF. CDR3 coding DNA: TGTGCCAGCAGCATAGACAGTATAGAGACCCAGTACTTC.